The source of this TCR beta chain is a study of control samples from healthy donors and cancer patients. Some clones are missing from TCRdb's copy, which holds only in-frame ones; the method was immunoSEQ multiplex PCR. The table has some 150,000 clones, about 94% seen once. CDR3 size: 18 residues. Per germline, CDR1 LGHDT and CDR2 YNNKEL (reference sequence). V lost 1 base, J lost 2 bases, and 6 bases stayed unmatched. The sequenced sample consisted of PBMCs. The rearrangement uses TRBV3-1 (or the pseudogene TRBV3-2) and TRBJ2-3; 13 bases align to TRBD2. The receptor comes from a man aged 55-75 years with colorectal cancer. Here the CDR3 reads CASSQGKLAGGPTDTQYF. The CDR3 nucleotides read TGTGCCAGCAGCCAAGGAAAACTAGCGGGGGGGCCCACAGATACGCAGTATTTT.